These T cell receptor beta chains were read from a single sample in a study of T cells in Graves' hyperthyroidism and ophthalmopathy. Each CDR3 protein gets one entry after TCRdb re-called the multiplex PCR reads with MiXCR. The sample consists of 550,000 to 600,000 distinct CDR3 sequences, approximately 15% of them appearing once. What was sequenced was blood. The receptors stem from a woman between 18 and 30 years old with Graves' hyperthyroidism. CDR3s include the opening cysteine and the closing phenylalanine or tryptophan. The D gene is left open where the match is weak. Clone size, where shown, is once, few, many, or a class for clones that have expanded.

NA TRBJ1-2 TRBV3-1 NA CASSPAEWDLRYYGYTF TGTGCCAGCAGCCCAGCGGAATGGGACCTACGGTACTATGGCTACACCTTC
NA TRBJ2-7 TRBV2 TRBD2 CASSAFPQTGTTTLSSYEQYF TGTGCCAGCAGCGCCTTTCCCCAAACCGGGACTACAACCCTAAGCTCCTACGAGCAGTACTTC
many TRBJ2-1 TRBV6-2/TRBV6-3 TRBD2 CASTERLAGEEQFF TGTGCCAGCACTGAGAGACTAGCGGGAGAGGAGCAGTTCTTC
many TRBJ2-2 TRBV28 NA CASTPGAILNTGELFF TGTGCCAGCACTCCAGGGGCAATTCTTAACACCGGGGAGCTGTTTTTT
few TRBJ2-7 TRBV20-1 NA CSANHRGGSWRQYF TGCAGTGCTAACCACCGCGGGGGCAGCTGGAGGCAGTACTTC
NA TRBJ2-5 TRBV5-1 TRBD1 CASSSGGGSETQYF TGCGCCAGCAGCTCAGGGGGCGGTTCGGAGACCCAGTACTTC
many TRBJ1-6 TRBV4-3 NA CASSQDRGGAGSPLHF TGCGCCAGCAGCCAAGATCGAGGGGGAGCAGGATCACCCCTCCACTTT
NA TRBJ2-7 TRBV2 TRBD1 CASNTADTGGSYEQYF TGTGCCAGCAATACCGCCGACACAGGGGGATCCTACGAGCAGTACTTC
many TRBJ2-3 TRBV28 NA CASRPMQERHTDTQYF TGTGCCAGCAGACCCATGCAGGAAAGACACACAGATACGCAGTATTTT
many TRBJ1-2 TRBV12-3/TRBV12-4 TRBD1 CASSHTTGDDYGYTF TGTGCCAGCAGCCACACGACAGGGGACGACTATGGCTACACCTTC
NA TRBJ1-6 TRBV19 NA CASSSGTVNNSPLHF TGTGCCAGTAGTTCCGGGACGGTAAATAATTCACCCCTCCACTTT
many TRBJ1-1 TRBV30 NA CAWSVVWAEAFF TGTGCCTGGAGTGTCGTCTGGGCTGAAGCTTTCTTT
many TRBJ2-1 TRBV11-2 TRBD2 CASSSPRTSGGRSSYNEQFF TGTGCCAGCAGCTCCCCCCGGACTAGCGGGGGGCGAAGCTCCTACAATGAGCAGTTCTTC
few TRBJ2-1 TRBV5-1 TRBD2 CASSSVRGSGGAYNEQFF TGCGCCAGCAGCTCGGTGAGGGGGAGCGGGGGGGCCTACAATGAGCAGTTCTTC
NA TRBJ2-3 TRBV29-1 TRBD1 CSVEGLPPGQATDTQYF TGCAGCGTTGAAGGCCTCCCCCCGGGACAGGCCACAGATACGCAGTATTTT
few TRBJ2-1 TRBV20-1 NA CSARDLKRGYNEQFF TGCAGTGCTAGAGATCTTAAGCGAGGCTACAATGAGCAGTTCTTC
NA TRBJ2-7 TRBV30 NA CAWTLGEASYEQYF TGTGCCTGGACCCTCGGGGAAGCCTCCTACGAGCAGTACTTC
NA TRBJ2-7 TRBV15 NA CATSRVGLAYEQYF TGTGCCACCAGCAGAGTTGGCCTTGCCTACGAGCAGTACTTC
NA TRBJ2-7 TRBV30 TRBD1 CAWSVRTGFSYEQYF TGTGCCTGGAGTGTACGGACAGGGTTCTCCTACGAGCAGTACTTC
NA TRBJ2-5 TRBV11-2 TRBD2 CASTVRGLAGELSRETQYF TGTGCCAGCACCGTCCGAGGACTAGCGGGAGAGCTTTCGAGAGAGACCCAGTACTTC
NA TRBJ1-3 TRBV13 NA CASSPPNADSGNTIYF TGCGCCAGCAGCCCGCCAAATGCAGACTCTGGAAACACCATATATTTT
few TRBJ2-1 TRBV19 TRBD2 CASRPQAGGTEQFF TGTGCCAGTCGACCCCAGGCGGGAGGCACTGAGCAGTTCTTC
many TRBJ2-1 TRBV2 NA CASIGGPRDNEQFF TGTGCCAGCATTGGGGGACCGAGAGACAATGAGCAGTTCTTC
few TRBJ2-7 TRBV20-1 TRBD1 CSARTSWTGSYEQYF TGCAGTGCTAGAACCTCCTGGACAGGGTCCTACGAGCAGTACTTC
many TRBJ2-1 TRBV28 TRBD2 CASSEGGLAGDNEQFF TGTGCCAGCAGCGAGGGGGGGCTAGCGGGAGACAATGAGCAGTTCTTC
many TRBJ1-2 TRBV2 NA CASTGPYGYTF TGTGCCAGCACGGGGCCCTATGGCTACACCTTC
NA TRBJ2-5 TRBV5-1 NA CASSLAAGRQETQYF TGCGCCAGCAGCTTGGCGGCGGGACGGCAAGAGACCCAGTACTTC
many TRBJ2-1 TRBV20-1 TRBD2 CSARELAGGPYNEQFF TGCAGTGCTAGAGAGTTAGCGGGAGGGCCTTACAATGAGCAGTTCTTC
NA TRBJ1-3 TRBV25-1 TRBD1 CASSGLRDRAFSGNTIYF TGTGCCAGCAGTGGACTCAGGGACAGGGCTTTCTCTGGAAACACCATATATTTT
many TRBJ1-5 TRBV5-8 TRBD1 CASSIRTGSNQPQHF TGTGCCAGCAGCATTCGGACAGGGAGCAATCAGCCCCAGCATTTT
many TRBJ2-1 TRBV11-2 TRBD2 CASSSRSGKAYNEQFF TGTGCCAGCAGCTCGCGGAGCGGGAAGGCGTACAATGAGCAGTTCTTC
NA TRBJ2-5 TRBV29-1 NA CSVESGAVGETQYF TGCAGCGTTGAATCGGGGGCTGTCGGGGAGACCCAGTACTTC
few TRBJ2-7 TRBV11-3 NA CASSLSRTRSYEQYF TGTGCCAGCAGCTTGTCCCGGACACGCTCCTACGAGCAGTACTTC
NA TRBJ1-2 TRBV29-1 TRBD1 CSGETGNYGYTF TGCAGCGGGGAGACAGGGAACTATGGCTACACCTTC
many TRBJ2-1 TRBV7-3 NA CASSLFPEGEQFF TGTGCCAGCAGCTTATTTCCTGAGGGTGAGCAGTTCTTC
many TRBJ2-1 TRBV7-2 TRBD2 CASSLRMTSGGWNEQFF TGTGCCAGCAGCCTAAGAATGACTAGCGGGGGGTGGAATGAGCAGTTCTTC
many TRBJ2-3 TRBV12-3/TRBV12-4 NA CASPPLPRGVTDTQYF TGTGCCAGTCCTCCCCTCCCCAGGGGGGTGACAGATACGCAGTATTTT
few TRBJ2-5 TRBV19 TRBD2 CASSPDSGRRETQYF TGTGCCAGTAGTCCTGATAGCGGGAGAAGGGAGACCCAGTACTTC
NA TRBJ1-5 TRBV2 NA CASSEADNYYSNQPQHF TGTGCCAGCAGTGAAGCGGACAACTACTATAGCAATCAGCCCCAGCATTTT
NA TRBJ1-1 TRBV12-3/TRBV12-4 NA CASSPDIMNTEAFF TGTGCCAGCAGTCCCGACATAATGAACACTGAAGCTTTCTTT
few TRBJ1-2 TRBV28 TRBD1 CASSPGQGANTGYTF TGTGCCAGCAGTCCAGGACAGGGGGCGAATACTGGCTACACCTTC
many TRBJ2-1 TRBV20-1 TRBD2 CSAPASGGGHNEQFF TGCAGTGCTCCAGCTAGCGGGGGGGGCCACAATGAGCAGTTCTTC
many TRBJ2-1 TRBV2 TRBD2 CASRGLAGGMALNEQFF TGTGCCAGCAGGGGACTAGCGGGAGGGATGGCCCTAAATGAGCAGTTCTTC
NA TRBJ1-2 TRBV12-3/TRBV12-4 NA CASSLGGPAGVLDGYTF TGTGCCAGCAGTTTAGGGGGGCCGGCGGGGGTTCTGGATGGCTACACCTTC
NA TRBJ2-1 TRBV6-1 NA CASSEIRRTSRYNEQFF TGTGCCAGCAGTGAAATACGGCGTACCAGCAGATACAATGAGCAGTTCTTC
few TRBJ2-1 TRBV12-3/TRBV12-4 TRBD2 CASSGWGTSYNEQFF TGTGCCAGCAGCGGATGGGGGACTAGCTACAATGAGCAGTTCTTC
few TRBJ2-2 TRBV20-1 NA CSARDRLNTGELFF TGCAGTGCTAGAGATAGGCTCAACACCGGGGAGCTGTTTTTT
few TRBJ1-6 TRBV12-3/TRBV12-4 NA CASSFGFGSASDNSPLHF TGTGCCAGCAGTTTCGGTTTTGGGTCGGCTTCAGATAATTCACCCCTCCACTTT
many TRBJ2-7 TRBV28 TRBD2 CASSRSGRVSEQYF TGTGCCAGCAGTCGTAGCGGGAGGGTGTCCGAGCAGTACTTC
NA TRBJ2-7 TRBV29-1 NA CSGERVYEQYF TGCAGCGGAGAGCGGGTCTACGAGCAGTACTTC
many TRBJ2-3 TRBV3-1 NA CASSQGQGRTDTQYF TGTGCCAGCAGCCAAGGGCAGGGGCGCACAGATACGCAGTATTTT
NA TRBJ2-4 TRBV3-1 TRBD1 CASRSGQGAWRNIQYF TGTGCCAGCAGGAGCGGACAGGGGGCATGGAGAAACATTCAGTACTTC
many TRBJ2-2 TRBV6-1 NA CASSGVGELFF TGTGCCAGCAGTGGTGTCGGGGAGCTGTTTTTT
many TRBJ1-5 TRBV20-1 TRBD1 CSADRVSNQPQHF TGCAGTGCCGACAGGGTATCCAATCAGCCCCAGCATTTT